The 3 T cell receptor beta chains in this list originate from one sample, sequenced in a study of blood T cell repertoires in COVID-19. TCRdb's copy holds only in-frame clones and misses some; the assay was immunoSEQ multiplex PCR. The sample records 200,000 to 250,000 clones, 88% being singletons. Sample: PBMCs or T cells enriched from blood (not recorded which). The receptors derive from a woman aged 30 to 39 who had been exposed to COVID-19.

The rearrangement uses TRBV7-6 and TRBJ2-5; 7 nucleotides align to TRBD2. Germline V gives CDR1 SGHVS, CDR2 FNYEAQ. The ends lost 3 bases at V and 0 bases at J; junction bases unmatched: 10. The CDR3 covers 17 residues. The CDR3 DNA follows: TGTGCCAGCAGCTTGCGGGATTCTAGCGGATACCAAGAGACCCAGTACTTC. Residues: CASSLRDSSGYQETQYF.

The genes are TRBV24-1 and TRBJ1-5; TRBD1 might be the D (5 bases). This CDR3 contains 16 residues. Trimming shortened V by 4 bases and J by 4 bases, and 16 bases separated the two germline ends. Looked up from germline, CDR1 is KGHDR and CDR2 is SFDVKD. In nucleotides, the CDR3 is TGTGCCACCAGTGAACCTGACAGCGTCGAAAATCAGCCCCAGCATTTT. Amino acid sequence: CATSEPDSVENQPQHF.

V and J are TRBV28 and TRBJ2-2; maybe TRBD1 (6 bases). Trimming cost V 3 bases and J 7 bases, with 12 bases left between them. Germline V CDR1 and CDR2: MDHEN, SYDVKM. The CDR3 consists of 14 residues. The CDR3 is CASSFLTGIGELFF. CDR3 coding DNA: TGTGCCAGCAGTTTTCTGACAGGTATCGGGGAGCTGTTTTTT.